These T cell receptor beta chains were read from a single sample in a study of CD8+CD57+ T cells in acquired aplastic anemia. TCRdb processed the reads anew with MiXCR; each CDR3 protein has one entry. The table includes about 270,000 distinct CDR3 sequences, approximately 55% detected once. Sequenced input: sorted CD4+, CD8+, or CD8+CD57+ T cells (not recorded which) from PBMCs. Receptors were obtained from a human donor with severe aplastic anemia or a healthy control (not recorded which). CDR3s include the opening cysteine and the closing phenylalanine or tryptophan. The order of the fields is V gene, clone size, D gene, J gene, CDR3 DNA, CDR3 protein. A D gene is named only where the DNA matches it firmly. Clone size is stated in some rows and not others, as once, few, many or a class when expanded.

V gene: TRBV19; clone size: NA; D gene: NA; J gene: TRBJ1-2; CDR3 DNA: TGTGCCAGTAGCCCAACAGGGTACGAAGGCTACACCTTC; CDR3 protein: CASSPTGYEGYTF
V gene: TRBV27; clone size: NA; D gene: NA; J gene: TRBJ2-3; CDR3 DNA: TGTGCCAGCAGTGTCACTAGCACAGATACGCAGTATTTT; CDR3 protein: CASSVTSTDTQYF
V gene: TRBV19; clone size: NA; D gene: TRBD1; J gene: TRBJ1-6; CDR3 DNA: TGTGCCAGTCAGGGGGAGCGTTCACCCCTCCACTTT; CDR3 protein: CASQGERSPLHF
V gene: TRBV7-3; clone size: NA; D gene: NA; J gene: TRBJ2-3; CDR3 DNA: TGTGCCAGCAGCTTAATGCACAGTACCGCAGATACGCAGTATTTT; CDR3 protein: CASSLMHSTADTQYF
V gene: TRBV5-1; clone size: NA; D gene: TRBD1; J gene: TRBJ1-1; CDR3 DNA: TGCGCCAGCAGCCTCGATGAGGGGGCCTTGGGGACTGAAGCTTTCTTT; CDR3 protein: CASSLDEGALGTEAFF
V gene: TRBV19; clone size: once; D gene: NA; J gene: TRBJ1-6; CDR3 DNA: TGTGCCAGTAGTATAGCGGGGGGTAATTCACCCCTCCACTTT; CDR3 protein: CASSIAGGNSPLHF
V gene: TRBV19; clone size: NA; D gene: TRBD2; J gene: TRBJ2-3; CDR3 DNA: TGTGCCAGTAGCCTGGTAGCGGGGGGACCCACAGATACGCAGTATTTT; CDR3 protein: CASSLVAGGPTDTQYF
V gene: TRBV28; clone size: many; D gene: NA; J gene: TRBJ1-6; CDR3 DNA: TGTGCCAGCAGCCCCCGTGTGGGGAATTCACCCCTCCACTTT; CDR3 protein: CASSPRVGNSPLHF
V gene: TRBV10-3; clone size: few; D gene: TRBD1; J gene: TRBJ1-2; CDR3 DNA: TGTGCCATCAGTGATCGGTGGACAGGGCGATATGGCTACACCTTC; CDR3 protein: CAISDRWTGRYGYTF
V gene: TRBV7-9; clone size: NA; D gene: NA; J gene: TRBJ1-2; CDR3 DNA: TGTGCCAGCAGCCACGCGGAGGGCTACACCTTC; CDR3 protein: CASSHAEGYTF
V gene: TRBV5-1; clone size: NA; D gene: NA; J gene: TRBJ1-1; CDR3 DNA: TGCGCCAGCAACCTAAGGGAGGGGGATAGAAGCACTGAAGCTTTCTTT; CDR3 protein: CASNLREGDRSTEAFF
V gene: TRBV7-2; clone size: few; D gene: TRBD2; J gene: TRBJ2-3; CDR3 DNA: TGTGCCAGCAGCTTCCTAGCGGGGGTTAGCACAGATACGCAGTATTTT; CDR3 protein: CASSFLAGVSTDTQYF
V gene: TRBV12-3/TRBV12-4; clone size: NA; D gene: NA; J gene: TRBJ1-1; CDR3 DNA: TGTGCCAGCAGTTTTAGCCAGGGAATGAACACTGAAGCTTTCTTT; CDR3 protein: CASSFSQGMNTEAFF
V gene: TRBV20-1; clone size: NA; D gene: NA; J gene: TRBJ2-7; CDR3 DNA: TGCAGTGCTAAGGCAGGGCAGTTCTACGAGCAGTACTTC; CDR3 protein: CSAKAGQFYEQYF
V gene: TRBV19; clone size: many; D gene: TRBD1; J gene: TRBJ1-1; CDR3 DNA: TGTGCCAGTAGTACCTCGACAGGGTTAAACACTGAAGCTTTCTTT; CDR3 protein: CASSTSTGLNTEAFF
V gene: TRBV7-3; clone size: NA; D gene: TRBD2; J gene: TRBJ2-3; CDR3 DNA: TGTGCCAGCAGCCCCGGGGGACTAGCGGGGAACACAGATACGCAGTATTTT; CDR3 protein: CASSPGGLAGNTDTQYF
V gene: TRBV2; clone size: NA; D gene: NA; J gene: TRBJ2-2; CDR3 DNA: TGTGCCAGCAGGACTACTAGGTTAGGTGCCGGGGAGCTGTTTTTT; CDR3 protein: CASRTTRLGAGELFF
V gene: TRBV7-2; clone size: NA; D gene: TRBD2; J gene: TRBJ2-5; CDR3 DNA: TGTGCCAGCACCGTTAGCGGGAGTAGGCGGGAGACCCAGTACTTC; CDR3 protein: CASTVSGSRRETQYF
V gene: TRBV10-2; clone size: once; D gene: NA; J gene: TRBJ2-5; CDR3 DNA: TGCGCCAGCAGTGCCCGTCGGGGGCCTAACCAAGAGACCCAGTACTTC; CDR3 protein: CASSARRGPNQETQYF
V gene: TRBV19; clone size: NA; D gene: NA; J gene: TRBJ1-2; CDR3 DNA: TGTGCCAGTAGTATAGGGTATGGCTACACCTTC; CDR3 protein: CASSIGYGYTF
V gene: TRBV7-2; clone size: many; D gene: NA; J gene: TRBJ1-2; CDR3 DNA: TGTGCCAGCAGCTTAGGGACAACTAACTATGGCTACACCTTC; CDR3 protein: CASSLGTTNYGYTF
V gene: TRBV25-1; clone size: few; D gene: TRBD1; J gene: TRBJ1-5; CDR3 DNA: TGTGCCAGCAGTGAATCCGGGACAGCTAGCAATCAGCCCCAGCATTTT; CDR3 protein: CASSESGTASNQPQHF
V gene: TRBV7-9; clone size: NA; D gene: NA; J gene: TRBJ2-3; CDR3 DNA: TGTGCCAGCGCTCAACAGAACACAGATACGCAGTATTTT; CDR3 protein: CASAQQNTDTQYF
V gene: TRBV9; clone size: NA; D gene: TRBD1; J gene: TRBJ1-1; CDR3 DNA: TGTGCCAGCAACAGCGGGGGAAGGGGGCGAGGAACTGAAGCTTTCTTT; CDR3 protein: CASNSGGRGRGTEAFF
V gene: TRBV7-9; clone size: NA; D gene: NA; J gene: TRBJ2-1; CDR3 DNA: TGTGCCAGCAGCTTACGTGGGGGGGCGGCTCCTAAGCAGTTCTTC; CDR3 protein: CASSLRGGAAPKQFF
V gene: TRBV29-1; clone size: many; D gene: NA; J gene: TRBJ1-2; CDR3 DNA: TGCAGCGTTGGTGGAGGGGAGTATGGCTACACCTTC; CDR3 protein: CSVGGGEYGYTF
V gene: TRBV20-1; clone size: NA; D gene: TRBD1; J gene: TRBJ1-1; CDR3 DNA: TGCAGCGGCCAGGGGGACATCAGCCCCCACACTGAAGCTTTCTTT; CDR3 protein: CSGQGDISPHTEAFF
V gene: TRBV10-3; clone size: NA; D gene: TRBD1; J gene: TRBJ1-6; CDR3 DNA: TGTGCCATCAGTGGGACAGGGGGCAAATCACCCCTCCACTTT; CDR3 protein: CAISGTGGKSPLHF
V gene: TRBV5-1; clone size: many; D gene: TRBD2; J gene: TRBJ2-5; CDR3 DNA: TGCGCCAGCAGCTTGGAGATAGCGGCGGGGGGGGAGACCCAGTACTTC; CDR3 protein: CASSLEIAAGGETQYF
V gene: TRBV7-9; clone size: NA; D gene: NA; J gene: TRBJ2-1; CDR3 DNA: TGTGCCAGCAGCTTAGGGTCGGCAGTGCATGAGCAGTTCTTC; CDR3 protein: CASSLGSAVHEQFF
V gene: TRBV29-1; clone size: NA; D gene: NA; J gene: TRBJ2-5; CDR3 DNA: TGCAGCGTTGATAGGACAGCCCAAGAGACCCAGTACTTC; CDR3 protein: CSVDRTAQETQYF
V gene: TRBV19; clone size: NA; D gene: NA; J gene: TRBJ2-2; CDR3 DNA: TGTGCCAGTAGTATCTCCCACAACACCGGGGAGCTGTTTTTT; CDR3 protein: CASSISHNTGELFF
V gene: TRBV20-1; clone size: NA; D gene: NA; J gene: TRBJ1-1; CDR3 DNA: TGCAGTGCTAGAGATTATCGAGCGAACACTGAAGCTTTCTTT; CDR3 protein: CSARDYRANTEAFF
V gene: TRBV20-1; clone size: few; D gene: NA; J gene: TRBJ1-2; CDR3 DNA: TGCAGTGCACTTCTCGAACTCTATGGCTACACCTTC; CDR3 protein: CSALLELYGYTF
V gene: TRBV2; clone size: NA; D gene: NA; J gene: TRBJ2-7; CDR3 DNA: TGTGCCAGCAGCCGACAGATCTACGAGCAGTACTTC; CDR3 protein: CASSRQIYEQYF
V gene: TRBV20-1; clone size: NA; D gene: NA; J gene: TRBJ2-1; CDR3 DNA: TGCAGTGCTTGGGGCTGCAATGAGCAGTTCTTC; CDR3 protein: CSAWGCNEQFF
V gene: TRBV7-8; clone size: NA; D gene: NA; J gene: TRBJ2-1; CDR3 DNA: TGTGCCAGCACCAGCGGGACACGGTCCTACAATGAGCAGTTCTTC; CDR3 protein: CASTSGTRSYNEQFF
V gene: TRBV15; clone size: NA; D gene: TRBD2; J gene: TRBJ2-5; CDR3 DNA: TGTGCCACCAGCAGAGCTACGCGGGGACTAAAAGAGGCCCAGTACTTC; CDR3 protein: CATSRATRGLKEAQYF
V gene: TRBV7-9; clone size: NA; D gene: NA; J gene: TRBJ2-7; CDR3 DNA: TGTGCCAGCAGCTTCCGGGGGCAGAGCGAGCAGTACTTC; CDR3 protein: CASSFRGQSEQYF
V gene: TRBV10-2; clone size: once; D gene: NA; J gene: TRBJ2-7; CDR3 DNA: TGCGCCAACAGTGAAAGTTACGAGCAGTACTTC; CDR3 protein: CANSESYEQYF
V gene: TRBV11-3; clone size: NA; D gene: NA; J gene: TRBJ2-1; CDR3 DNA: TGTGCCAGCAGCTTAGATCAGAATTATGTCTCCTACAATGAGCAGTTCTTC; CDR3 protein: CASSLDQNYVSYNEQFF
V gene: TRBV4-2; clone size: many; D gene: NA; J gene: TRBJ1-3; CDR3 DNA: TGTGCCAGCAGCCTAGACCAGGGTACGGACACCATATATTTT; CDR3 protein: CASSLDQGTDTIYF